The 15 T cell receptor beta chains below were found in one sample sequenced in a study of identical twins. Each CDR3 protein gets one entry after TCRdb re-called the 5' RACE reads with MiXCR. This sample has about 690,000 distinct CDR3 sequences, with 20% to 25% found just once. These records were also assigned to another study, of T cells expressing NK-cell markers.

Sample: PBMCs. These receptors were obtained from a woman aged 18-29 years in good health.

This clonotype was seen at least ten times. This chain joins TRBV6-5 and TRBJ2-7, with 7 bases fitting TRBD1. CDR1 is MNHEY and CDR2 is SVGAGI in the germline V gene. The CDR3 is made up of 14 amino acids. After removal of 0 bases from V and 3 bases from J, the junction contained 2 bases not matched to a gene. The CDR3 spells CASSYSRQGYEQYF. The CDR3 DNA sequence: TGTGCCAGCAGTTACTCTCGACAGGGCTACGAGCAGTACTTC.

This clonotype occurred a few times. This chain joins TRBV20-1 and TRBJ2-2; the match to TRBD2 covers 12 bases. The V gene end was trimmed by 4 bases and the J gene end by 6 bases; junction bases not matched to a gene: 9. This CDR3 is 16 amino acids long. Germline V CDR1 and CDR2: DFQATT, SNEGSKA (reference sequence). The CDR3: CSAIKLTSGSSGELFF. The DNA of the CDR3 is TGCAGTGCTATTAAATTGACTAGCGGGAGCTCCGGGGAGCTGTTTTTT.

This clonotype occurred a few times. This chain connects TRBV15 to TRBJ1-1; D uncertain. Trimming pared 3 bases from V and 2 bases from J, leaving 4 bases between. Germline CDR1 reads LNHNV; CDR2 reads YYDKDF (reference sequence). The CDR3 sequence is 12 residues long. The DNA of the CDR3 is TGTGCCACCAGCAGGACTAACACTGAAGCTTTCTTT. Protein product: CATSRTNTEAFF.

The V call is TRBV6-1, the J call TRBJ1-1; D gene ambiguous. Germline V gene lookup returns CDR1 MNHNS and CDR2 SASEGT. The CDR3 extends over 15 amino acids. V was cut by 8 bases and J by 0 bases, with 16 bases left in between. The CDR3 sequence: CASFRNGYMNTEAFF. In nucleotides, the CDR3 is TGTGCCAGCTTCCGAAACGGATATATGAACACTGAAGCTTTCTTT.

The chain carries TRBV6-5 and TRBJ2-1; TRBD1 agrees at 7 bases. Trimming cost V 2 bases and J 2 bases; bases outside gene matches: 0. This CDR3 is 14 amino acids long. Germline V gene sequence: CDR1 MNHEY, CDR2 SVGAGI. CDR3 region: CASSYGQAYNEQFF. CDR3 DNA: TGTGCCAGCAGTTACGGACAGGCCTACAATGAGCAGTTCTTC.

At least ten counts were recorded for this clonotype. The chain has TRBV5-6 and TRBJ2-1; 12 bases align to TRBD2. Trimming removed 2 bases from V and 1 base from J; junction bases left unmatched: 4. The CDR3 is 17 amino acids. CDR1 SGHDT and CDR2 YYEEEE come from the germline V gene. Here the CDR3 reads CASSFLAGGRSYNEQFF. The DNA of the CDR3 is TGTGCCAGCAGCTTTCTAGCGGGGGGGCGGTCCTACAATGAGCAGTTCTTC.

The V call is TRBV20-1, the J call TRBJ2-3, with 12 positions matching TRBD2. The junction had 4 bases not matched to a gene; V was cut back by 1 base and J by 2 bases. The CDR3 length is 16 residues. The germline V gene has CDR1 DFQATT and CDR2 SNEGSKA (reference sequence). The CDR3 nucleotides read TGCAGTGCTAGAGCAGGACTAGCGGGGACCACAGATACGCAGTATTTT. It encodes CSARAGLAGTTDTQYF.

There are a few counts of this clonotype. The chain links TRBV19 to TRBJ2-1; no clear D. Germline values: CDR1 LNHDA, CDR2 SQIVND (reference sequence). The CDR3 is made up of 15 amino acids. The V end lost 5 bases, the J end lost 1 base, and 12 bases lay between the germline ends. CDR3 region: CASSQAQVSYNEQFF. CDR3 bases: TGTGCCAGTAGTCAGGCCCAGGTTTCCTACAATGAGCAGTTCTTC.

The rearrangement links TRBV20-1 to TRBJ1-1; D remains unclear. Deletions cut 1 base from V and 0 bases from J, with 9 bases between. Germline values: CDR1 DFQATT, CDR2 SNEGSKA (reference sequence). CDR3 size: 14 residues. The CDR3 reads CSARGRVMNTEAFF. In DNA, the CDR3 is TGCAGTGCTAGAGGGAGGGTCATGAACACTGAAGCTTTCTTT.

In its sample, this clonotype was seen many times. The chain links TRBV12-3 or TRBV12-4 to TRBJ1-2, with unresolved D. Trimming stripped 4 bases from V and 4 bases from J, with 19 bases between. The CDR3 runs to 16 residues. The CDR3 DNA is TGTGCCAGCAGTTCCGATCATACCTCTTACCTCTATGGCTACACCTTC. Translated, it gives CASSSDHTSYLYGYTF.

There are a few counts of this clonotype. The CDR3 nucleotides are TGCAGCGTTGAGAGACTGCAAGAGACCCAGTACTTC. This gives the protein CSVERLQETQYF. V gene TRBV29-1 combines with J gene TRBJ2-5; D remains unclear. CDR1 and CDR2 (germline): SQVTM, ANQGSEA. Deletions cut 3 bases from V and 2 bases from J, with 7 bases between. The length of the CDR3 is 12 residues.

This clonotype was seen a handful of times. The CDR3 sequence is CSARSGTGELFF. The CDR3 coding sequence is TGCAGTGCTAGATCTGGCACCGGGGAGCTGTTTTTT. The gene calls are TRBV20-1 and TRBJ2-2; no firm D call. V was clipped by 2 bases and J by 4 bases, with 5 bases between them. Germline loops: CDR1 DFQATT, CDR2 SNEGSKA (reference sequence). CDR3 length: 12 amino acids.

This clonotype has a single count. This sequence joins TRBV7-6 and TRBJ2-3, with D possibly matching TRBD2 (6 bases). The CDR3 length is 18 residues. Germline CDR1 reads SGHVS; CDR2 reads FNYEAQ. V shed 2 bases and J shed 0 bases, with 18 bases lying between them. DNA for the CDR3: TGTGCCAGCAGCTTATCTCCGAGGCCCGGGGGTAGCACAGATACGCAGTATTTT. Protein sequence: CASSLSPRPGGSTDTQYF.

The chain links TRBV6-1 to TRBJ2-5, with unresolved D. The CDR3 loop spans 15 amino acids. With 10 bases removed from V and 4 bases from J, the gap between germline ends came to 22 bases. From germline, CDR1 is MNHNS and CDR2 SASEGT. The CDR3 coding sequence is TGTGCCATCACTATCGCACCCGGAGTCCCAGAGACCCAGTACTTC. It yields the protein CAITIAPGVPETQYF.

This clonotype occurred a few times. This rearrangement joins TRBV20-1 to TRBJ1-1; D is uncertain. The V end was cut by 1 base, the J end by 0 bases, with 12 bases between. Germline V gene sequence: CDR1 DFQATT, CDR2 SNEGSKA (reference sequence). CDR3 size: 15 residues. CDR3 amino acids: CSARAATRMNTEAFF. The DNA for the CDR3 is TGCAGTGCTAGAGCGGCCACCCGGATGAACACTGAAGCTTTCTTT.